The 29 T cell receptor beta chains below all came from one sample that was sequenced in a study of T cells expressing NK-cell markers. TCRdb reprocessed the 5' RACE reads and stores each CDR3 protein as one record, lacking DNA. Seen in this sample are roughly 420,000 distinct CDR3 sequences; the ten most common clones hold 7.3%. What was sequenced was blood T cells: a sorted CD56 or NKG2C T cell subset, CD4+ or CD8+ T cells, or bulk PBMC T cells (not recorded which). Receptors were obtained from a woman between 18 and 69 years old in good health.

This chain joins TRBV3-1 and TRBJ2-5; TCRdb picks TRBD1, but there is no DNA to check that call. The CDR3 consists of 16 residues. CDR1 is LGHDT, CDR2 YNNKEL, per germline (reference sequence). CDR3 residues: CASSQGRTGGRETQYF.

The chain recombines TRBV4-3 with TRBJ2-1; checking the TCRdb D call of TRBD2 is not possible without DNA. The CDR3 covers 15 residues. CDR1 and CDR2 (germline): LGHNA, YSLEER. The CDR3 sequence: CASSQEGRLADEQFF.

The chain uses TRBV6-1 and TRBJ2-5; the TCRdb call, TRBD1, lacks DNA for checking. The CDR3 length is 14 residues. Germline CDR1 and CDR2: MNHNS and SASEGT. CDR3: CASRLDRGLETQYF.

The CDR3 protein is CASSHPPAEQFF. The chain uses TRBV6-5 and TRBJ2-1; TCRdb's assignment of TRBD1 cannot be checked, as there is no DNA. This CDR3 is 12 amino acids long. CDR1 MNHEY and CDR2 SVGAGI come from the germline V gene.

The chain couples TRBV24-1 to TRBJ2-5; with no DNA, the TCRdb D assignment of TRBD1 cannot be verified. The germline V gene has CDR1 KGHDR and CDR2 SFDVKD. CDR3 length: 15 residues. Here the CDR3 reads CATSDGQGGKETQYF.

The chain couples TRBV6-1 to TRBJ2-1; TCRdb names TRBD2, which stays unverified in the absence of DNA. CDR1 is MNHNS and CDR2 is SASEGT in the germline V gene. The CDR3 is 18 residues long. CDR3: CASSERGPGTSAYNEQFF.

V gene TRBV20-1 combines with J gene TRBJ2-3; there is no DNA to check the TCRdb D call of TRBD2. The CDR3 runs to 14 residues. Germline V gene sequence: CDR1 DFQATT, CDR2 SNEGSKA (reference sequence). The chain's CDR3 is CSATWTSGADTQYF.

The V and J genes are TRBV29-1 and TRBJ2-7; the D gene TCRdb calls, TRBD2, cannot be checked with no DNA. The CDR3 is made up of 14 amino acids. Germline lookup yields CDR1 SQVTM and CDR2 ANQGSEA. This CDR3 is CSVDGGAANYEQYF.

The J gene is TRBJ2-4, the V gene TRBV28; TCRdb calls TRBD1, which cannot be checked without DNA. This CDR3 has 17 residues. CDR1 MDHEN and CDR2 SYDVKM come from the germline V gene. CDR3 amino acids: CASSSTDRRGTKNIQYF.

The CDR3 region is CASSQTPGLDLGEQFF. J is TRBJ2-1 and V is TRBV4-2; TCRdb proposes TRBD2, but this gene call is untestable without DNA. Germline assignment: CDR1 LGHNA and CDR2 YNFKEQ. The CDR3 spans 16 residues.

This chain links TRBV7-6 with TRBJ1-1. Germline V gene sequence: CDR1 SGHVS, CDR2 FNYEAQ. The CDR3 loop spans 13 amino acids. The CDR3 spells CASSGFQVTEAFF.

The chain employs TRBV10-3 and TRBJ1-2. Germline loops: CDR1 ENHRY, CDR2 SYGVKD. This CDR3 comprises 13 residues. The CDR3: CAISESREYGYTF.

The chain employs TRBV9 and TRBJ2-1. Germline V gene sequence: CDR1 SGDLS, CDR2 YYNGEE. The CDR3 spans 14 residues. The CDR3 loop is CASTSGFSYNEQFF.

V is TRBV9 and J is TRBJ2-1; the TCRdb D gene call, TRBD2, has no DNA to confirm it. The CDR3 spans 16 residues. Germline loops: CDR1 SGDLS, CDR2 YYNGEE. CDR3 region: CASSVVTGGTANEQFF.

The chain couples TRBV20-1 to TRBJ1-4. Germline lookup yields CDR1 DFQATT and CDR2 SNEGSKA (reference sequence). The CDR3 totals 13 residues. This CDR3 reads CSAKDGSNEKLFF.

This chain uses TRBV6-2 or TRBV6-3 with TRBJ1-1; the D call of TRBD1 rests on TCRdb alone, since no DNA is present to check it. Germline V gene sequence: CDR1 MNHEY, CDR2 SVGEGT. CDR3 length: 12 amino acids. The CDR3 loop reads CASSTARGTAFF.

V is TRBV7-9 and J is TRBJ1-6. The CDR3 is made up of 15 amino acids. CDR1 is SEHNR and CDR2 is FQNEAQ in the germline V gene (reference sequence). CDR3 residues: CASSLAGSGDSPLHF.

The chain joins TRBV11-2 to TRBJ2-2. The CDR3 sequence is 16 residues long. The germline V gene has CDR1 SGHAT and CDR2 FQNNGV. CDR3 amino acids: CASSLGGSKNTGELFF.

The V gene is TRBV12-3 or TRBV12-4, the J gene TRBJ1-5; TCRdb lists TRBD1, though no DNA is available to test this call. The CDR3 consists of 14 residues. This CDR3 reads CASSLRQGNQPQHF.

The V and J genes are TRBV24-1 and TRBJ2-3. Germline loops: CDR1 KGHDR, CDR2 SFDVKD. The CDR3 contains 13 residues. CDR3 region: CATSDLSLELQYF.

V gene TRBV20-1 combines with J gene TRBJ2-1; TCRdb selects TRBD1, and the lack of DNA leaves this call unchecked. Germline V CDR1 and CDR2: DFQATT, SNEGSKA (reference sequence). The CDR3 is 14 residues long. Here the CDR3 reads CSASRQGAESSQFF.

The chain employs TRBV9 and TRBJ2-7; checking the TCRdb D call of TRBD2 is not possible without DNA. This CDR3 is built from 14 residues. From germline, CDR1 is SGDLS and CDR2 YYNGEE. CDR3 sequence reads: CASSVGGDSYEQYF.

This chain uses TRBV5-1 with TRBJ2-1; the TRBD2 assignment by TCRdb is unverifiable without DNA. Germline V lookup: CDR1 SGHRS, CDR2 YFSETQ. This CDR3 has 16 residues. Here the CDR3 reads CASSLLGQGMSGEQFF.

CDR3: CSARMGETQYF. The chain uses TRBV20-1 and TRBJ2-5. CDR1 is DFQATT and CDR2 is SNEGSKA in the germline V gene (reference sequence). This CDR3 is 11 amino acids long.

The J gene is TRBJ2-1, the V gene TRBV10-1; the D call of TRBD2 rests on TCRdb alone, since no DNA is present to check it. CDR3 length: 15 amino acids. Germline CDR1 is WNHNN and CDR2 is SYGVQD (reference sequence). The CDR3: CASSPSGGPYNEQFF.

This chain joins TRBV7-9 and TRBJ2-5. Germline V gene lookup returns CDR1 SEHNR and CDR2 FQNEAQ (reference sequence). The CDR3 runs 15 residues. The CDR3 here is CASSLALGGKETQYF.

This rearrangement joins TRBV20-1 to TRBJ2-2; TCRdb lists TRBD1, though no DNA is available to test this call. The germline CDR1 and CDR2 sequences are DFQATT and SNEGSKA (reference sequence). CDR3 length: 14 amino acids. CDR3 residues: CSAGPGRGPGELFF.

V usage is TRBV5-4 and J usage is TRBJ2-1; TCRdb's D call of TRBD2 is untestable without DNA. The CDR3 spans 15 residues. Germline V gives CDR1 SGHNT, CDR2 YYREEE (reference sequence). The CDR3 here is CASSIGTSDYNEQFF.

The chain combines TRBV4-3 with TRBJ2-2; the D call from TCRdb, TRBD1, cannot be confirmed without DNA. The germline V gene has CDR1 LGHNA and CDR2 YSLEER. CDR3 length: 18 residues. The chain's CDR3 is CASSQDIPGQGLAGELFF.